The source of this TCR beta chain is a study of T cell responses to AZD1222 COVID-19 vaccine. Study context: Second-dose recipients at about 4 or about 12 weeks were treated as one pooled group. The study, taken as a whole, reports: Mostly white British, mostly female donors; authors suggested clonal diversity may be underestimated. It was only after the peak T cell response that any repertoires were sampled. The reported proportion of spike-specific TCRs targeting unmutated variant regions was nearly half.

CDR3 size: 14 residues. J lost 6 bases, V lost 7 bases, and 7 bases had no gene match. Germline assignment: CDR1 MGHDK and CDR2 SYGVNS. The assay was immunoSEQ multiplex PCR, and TCRdb's table has in-frame clones only and misses some. The sample has 140,000 to 150,000 clones, over 75% seen once. The table lists this clone with a count of one. Its antigen is unknown. The receptor's source is an adult in good health. J is TRBJ1-1 and V is TRBV25-1; 11 bases match TRBD1. The source was peripheral blood, collected on day 0 of AZD1222 vaccination. CDR3 in amino acids: CASTRGQGAAEAFF. CDR3 bases: TGTGCCAGCACCCGAGGACAGGGGGCAGCTGAAGCTTTCTTT. The variable domain in full, with the rest retrieved from reference TRBV25-1 and TRBJ1-1, is EADIYQTPRYLVIGTGKKITLECSQTMGHDKMYWYQQDPGMELHLIHYSYGVNSTEKGDLSSESTVSRIRTEHFPLTLESARPSHTSQYLCASTRGQGAAEAFFGQGTRLTVV.